The next 5 T cell receptor beta chains were all read from a single sample in a study of glioma-infiltrating T cells (dated by TCRdb to about 2016). Sequenced on an Illumina MiSeq. The iRepertoire nested amplicon-rescue multiplex PCR (arm-PCR) platform was used to amplify TCR alpha and beta CDR3 regions from RNA. The raw public reads went through TCRdb reprocessing: fastp at Q25, MiXCR clone calling, in-frame beta chains kept. Each entry is one CDR3 protein sequence, shown with its most common DNA and genes. The sample contains under 150,000 distinct CDR3 sequences, 35% to 50% of them found a single time. The top ten clonotypes cover 15% to 25% of the sample. The sample was glioma tissue, nonneoplastic brain tissue, or PBMCs (not recorded which). These receptor sequences come from a human donor with low-grade glioma or glioblastoma, undergoing nonglioma brain surgery, or in good health (not recorded which).

This chain joins TRBV6-2 or TRBV6-3 and TRBJ2-1; D possibly corresponds to TRBD1 (6 bases). In germline, CDR1 is MNHEY, CDR2 SVGEGT. V was clipped by 6 bases and J by 8 bases, with 11 bases between them. The CDR3 runs 12 residues. The DNA for the CDR3 is TGTGCCAGCAGCCACAGGGTGGATGAGCAGTTCTTC. It encodes CASSHRVDEQFF.

This clonotype was counted a few times. DNA for the CDR3: TGCAGTGCTAGAGTTCCACTGAACACCGGGGAGCTGTTTTTT. As protein: CSARVPLNTGELFF. This sequence joins TRBV20-1 and TRBJ2-2, with D unresolved. V was pared by 1 base and J by 1 base, with 7 bases between. Germline V gene sequence: CDR1 DFQATT, CDR2 SNEGSKA (reference sequence). The CDR3 has 14 amino acids.

This chain joins TRBV7-6 and TRBJ1-1; D gene unclear. V lost 5 bases, J lost 0 bases, and 13 bases lay in between. Looked up from germline, CDR1 is SGHVS and CDR2 is FNYEAQ. The CDR3 is 15 amino acids. CDR3 DNA: TGTGCCAGCAGCCTTGGTATTGGGGTGAACACTGAAGCTTTCTTT. Protein sequence: CASSLGIGVNTEAFF. Combining the CDR3 with reference TRBV7-6 and TRBJ1-1 gives the whole variable domain GAGVSQSPRYKVTKRGQDVALRCDPISGHVSLYWYRQALGQGPEFLTYFNYEAQQDKSGLPNDRFSAERPEGSISTLTIQRTEQRDSAMYRCASSLGIGVNTEAFFGQGTRLTVV.

V is TRBV6-2 or TRBV6-3 and J is TRBJ2-2, with a tentative D call TRBD1 (6 bases). In germline, CDR1 is MNHEY, CDR2 SVGEGT. V dropped 4 bases and J dropped 4 bases, with 19 bases sitting between them. The CDR3 is 17 residues long. The CDR3 DNA reads as TGTGCCAGCAGTTTAAGGGGGATAGCTCATGGCACCGGGGAGCTGTTTTTT. The encoded protein is CASSLRGIAHGTGELFF.

This clonotype occurred a few times. This sequence joins TRBV20-1 and TRBJ2-7; 10 positions match TRBD1. Germline-derived CDR1 and CDR2 are DFQATT and SNEGSKA (reference sequence). The CDR3 runs 14 residues. Germline trimming cut 3 bases from V and 5 bases from J; bases unmatched to any gene: 7. The chain's CDR3 is CSARTGGASDEQYF. The DNA for the CDR3 is TGCAGTGCTAGGACAGGGGGCGCGAGCGACGAGCAGTACTTC.